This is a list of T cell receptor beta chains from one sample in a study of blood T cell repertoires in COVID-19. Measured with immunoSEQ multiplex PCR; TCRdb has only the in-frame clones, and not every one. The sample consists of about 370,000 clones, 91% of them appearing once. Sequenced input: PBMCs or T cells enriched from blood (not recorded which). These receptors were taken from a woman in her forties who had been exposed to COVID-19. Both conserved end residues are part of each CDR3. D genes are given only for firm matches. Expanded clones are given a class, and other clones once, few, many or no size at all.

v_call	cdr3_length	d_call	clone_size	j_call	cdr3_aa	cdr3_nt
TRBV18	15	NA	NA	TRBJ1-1	CASSPFGTQGTEAFF	TGTGCCAGCTCACCATTCGGGACCCAGGGGACTGAAGCTTTCTTT
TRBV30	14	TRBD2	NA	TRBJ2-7	CAWSKGLAGREQYF	TGTGCCTGGAGTAAGGGACTAGCGGGACGGGAGCAGTACTTC
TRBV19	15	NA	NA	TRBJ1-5	CASSRQAISNQPQHF	TGTGCCAGTAGCAGACAGGCTATTAGCAATCAGCCCCAGCATTTT
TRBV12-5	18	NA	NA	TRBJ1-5	CASGSRYGTTNSNQPQHF	TGTGCTAGTGGTTCCCGCTACGGGACAACAAATAGCAATCAGCCCCAGCATTTT
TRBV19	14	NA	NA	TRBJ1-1	CATQGIGRNTEAFF	TGTGCCACCCAGGGGATAGGGCGGAACACTGAAGCTTTCTTT
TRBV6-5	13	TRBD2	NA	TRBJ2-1	CASGKREGHEQFF	TGTGCCAGCGGGAAGCGGGAGGGCCATGAGCAGTTCTTC
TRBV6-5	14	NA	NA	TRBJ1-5	CASKAAGANQPQHF	TGTGCCAGTAAAGCGGCGGGGGCGAATCAGCCCCAGCATTTT
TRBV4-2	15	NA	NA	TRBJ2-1	CASSTRGSGYNEQFF	TGTGCCAGCAGTACCAGGGGCTCCGGGTACAATGAGCAGTTCTTC
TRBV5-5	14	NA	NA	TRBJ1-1	CASSLGTVLTEAFF	TGTGCCAGCAGCTTGGGGACAGTCCTCACTGAAGCTTTCTTT
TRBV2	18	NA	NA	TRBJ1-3	CASSEVGGITFSGNTIYF	TGTGCCAGCAGTGAAGTGGGAGGAATCACCTTCTCTGGAAACACCATATATTTT
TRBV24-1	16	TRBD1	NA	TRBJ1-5	CATSDMTGDSNQPQHF	TGTGCCACCAGTGACATGACAGGGGATAGCAATCAGCCCCAGCATTTT
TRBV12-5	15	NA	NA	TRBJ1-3	CASGPAGLSGNTIYF	TGTGCTAGTGGTCCCGCTGGCCTCTCTGGAAACACCATATATTTT
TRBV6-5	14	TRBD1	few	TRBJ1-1	CASSYRDRNTEAFF	TGTGCCAGCAGTTATCGGGACAGGAACACTGAAGCTTTCTTT
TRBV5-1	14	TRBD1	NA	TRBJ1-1	CASSLGQGQFEAFF	TGCGCCAGCAGCTTGGGACAGGGACAGTTTGAAGCTTTCTTT
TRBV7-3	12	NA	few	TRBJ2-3	CASRSGTDTQYF	TGTGCCAGCAGGTCCGGCACAGATACGCAGTATTTT
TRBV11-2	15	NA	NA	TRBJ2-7	CASSLRGCGTYEQYF	TGTGCCAGCAGCTTACGAGGCTGCGGAACCTACGAGCAGTACTTC
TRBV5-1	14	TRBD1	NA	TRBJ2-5	CASSLDRGGETQYF	TGCGCCAGCAGCTTGGACAGGGGCGGTGAGACCCAGTACTTC
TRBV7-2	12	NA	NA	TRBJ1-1	CASSLGGLEAFF	TGTGCCAGCAGCTTAGGGGGCCTCGAGGCTTTCTTT
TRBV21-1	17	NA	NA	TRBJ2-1	CASSRGTSPIFYNEQFF	TGTGCCAGCAGCAGGGGGACTAGCCCTATCTTCTACAATGAGCAGTTCTTC
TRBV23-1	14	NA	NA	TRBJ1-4	CASSRGGRNEKLFF	TGCGCCAGCAGTCGGGGGGGACGTAATGAAAAACTGTTTTTT
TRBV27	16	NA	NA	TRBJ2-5	CASSPPIGGGQETQYF	TGTGCCAGCAGTCCCCCGATAGGGGGGGGTCAAGAGACCCAGTACTTC
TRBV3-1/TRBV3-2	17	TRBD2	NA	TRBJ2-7	CASSQEDGTSGNYEQYF	TGTGCCAGCAGCCAAGAAGATGGGACTAGCGGGAACTACGAGCAGTACTTC
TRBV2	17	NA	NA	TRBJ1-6	CASSEARKDSLNSPLHF	TGTGCCAGCAGTGAAGCCCGAAAAGACAGTTTGAATTCACCCCTCCACTTT
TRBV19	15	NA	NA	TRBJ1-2	CASTRQTTDNYGYTF	TGTGCCAGTACCCGTCAGACGACAGACAACTATGGCTACACCTTC
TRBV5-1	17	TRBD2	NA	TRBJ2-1	CASSRLAGDRSYNEQFF	TGCGCCAGCAGCCGTCTAGCGGGGGACCGCTCCTACAATGAGCAGTTCTTC
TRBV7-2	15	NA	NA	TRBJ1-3	CASSSRGGGGNTIYF	TGTGCCAGCAGCTCCCGGGGGGGAGGTGGAAACACCATATATTTT
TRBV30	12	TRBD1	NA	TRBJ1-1	CAWTDRDTEAFF	TGTGCCTGGACTGACAGGGACACTGAAGCTTTCTTT
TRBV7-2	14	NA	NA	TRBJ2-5	CASSLETTQETQYF	TGTGCCAGCAGCTTAGAGACTACCCAAGAGACCCAGTACTTC
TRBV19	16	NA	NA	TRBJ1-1	CASSIPGSGLNTEAFF	TGTGCCAGTAGTATTCCGGGTTCGGGTTTGAACACTGAAGCTTTCTTT
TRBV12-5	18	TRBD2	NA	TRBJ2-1	CASGFSSSGTSFHNEQFF	TGTGCTAGTGGTTTCTCCTCTTCCGGGACTAGCTTCCACAATGAGCAGTTCTTC
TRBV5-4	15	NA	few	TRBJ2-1	CASSAGLGTYNEQFF	TGTGCCAGCAGCGCGGGACTTGGGACTTACAATGAGCAGTTCTTC
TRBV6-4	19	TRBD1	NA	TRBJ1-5	CASSDLNRGLFGSNQPQHF	TGTGCCAGCAGTGACTTAAACAGGGGCCTCTTCGGCAGCAATCAGCCCCAGCATTTT
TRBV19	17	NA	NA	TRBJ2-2	CASSVESGASNTGELFF	TGTGCCAGTAGTGTAGAATCAGGGGCCTCGAACACCGGGGAGCTGTTTTTT
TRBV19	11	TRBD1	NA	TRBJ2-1	CASSIRDREFF	TGTGCCAGTAGTATCCGGGACAGAGAGTTCTTC
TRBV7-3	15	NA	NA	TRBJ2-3	CASSPLSRGTDTQYF	TGTGCCAGCAGCCCCCTGTCGAGGGGCACAGATACGCAGTATTTT
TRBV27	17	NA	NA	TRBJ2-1	CASSSQTQRQVGGEQFF	TGTGCCAGCAGTTCACAAACTCAGAGGCAAGTTGGCGGTGAGCAGTTCTTC
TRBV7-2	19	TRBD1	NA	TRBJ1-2	CASSLHILLGGTGFTSYTF	TGTGCCAGCAGCTTACATATCCTTCTGGGCGGGACAGGGTTTACTAGCTACACCTTC
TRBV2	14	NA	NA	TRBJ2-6	CASRGYSGANVLTF	TGTGCCAGCCGAGGGTACTCTGGGGCCAACGTCCTGACTTTC
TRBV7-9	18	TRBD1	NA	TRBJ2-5	CASSPGRGTGGIRETQYF	TGTGCCAGCAGCCCGGGAAGAGGGACAGGGGGCATACGGGAGACCCAGTACTTC
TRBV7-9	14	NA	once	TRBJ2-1	CASSPSEGYNEQFF	TGTGCCAGCAGCCCTTCGGAGGGCTACAATGAGCAGTTCTTC
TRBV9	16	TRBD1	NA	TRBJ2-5	CASIKRGPGKQETQYF	TGTGCCAGCATCAAAAGGGGGCCCGGTAAACAAGAGACCCAGTACTTC
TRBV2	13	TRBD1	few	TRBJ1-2	CASGTGLNYGYTF	TGTGCCAGCGGGACAGGGCTAAACTATGGCTACACCTTC
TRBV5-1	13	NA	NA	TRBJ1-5	CASREGSNQPQHF	TGCGCCAGCAGGGAGGGGTCGAATCAGCCCCAGCATTTT
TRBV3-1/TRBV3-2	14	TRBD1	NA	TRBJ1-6	CASSQTGGNSPLHF	TGTGCCAGCAGCCAGACAGGGGGGAATTCACCCCTCCACTTT
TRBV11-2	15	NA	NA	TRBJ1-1	CASSPPFRVNTEAFF	TGTGCCAGCAGCCCCCCATTCCGGGTGAACACTGAAGCTTTCTTT
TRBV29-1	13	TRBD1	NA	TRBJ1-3	CSVLTGAGNTIYF	TGCAGCGTCCTGACAGGGGCTGGAAACACCATATATTTT
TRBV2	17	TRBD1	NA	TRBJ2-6	CASSVRGQGAGANVLTF	TGTGCCAGCAGTGTCAGGGGACAGGGTGCTGGGGCCAACGTCCTGACTTTC